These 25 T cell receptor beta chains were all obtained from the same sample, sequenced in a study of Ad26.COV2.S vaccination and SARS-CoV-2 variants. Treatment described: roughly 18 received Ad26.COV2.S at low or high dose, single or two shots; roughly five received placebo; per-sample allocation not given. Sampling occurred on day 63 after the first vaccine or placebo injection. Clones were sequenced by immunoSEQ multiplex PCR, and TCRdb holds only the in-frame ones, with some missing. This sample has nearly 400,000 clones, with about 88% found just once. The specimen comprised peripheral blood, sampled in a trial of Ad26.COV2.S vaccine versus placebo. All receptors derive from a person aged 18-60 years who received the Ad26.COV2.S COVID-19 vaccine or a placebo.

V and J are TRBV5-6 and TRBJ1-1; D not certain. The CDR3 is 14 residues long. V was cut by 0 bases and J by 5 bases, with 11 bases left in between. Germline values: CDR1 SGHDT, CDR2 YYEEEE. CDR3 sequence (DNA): TGTGCCAGCAGCTTGGCCGGATCCATGACTGAAGCTTTCTTT. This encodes CASSLAGSMTEAFF. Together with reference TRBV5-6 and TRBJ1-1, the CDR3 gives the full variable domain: DAGVTQSPTHLIKTRGQQVTLRCSPKSGHDTVSWYQQALGQGPQFIFQYYEEEERQRGNFPDRFSGHQFPNYSSELNVNALLLGDSALYLCASSLAGSMTEAFFGQGTRLTVV.

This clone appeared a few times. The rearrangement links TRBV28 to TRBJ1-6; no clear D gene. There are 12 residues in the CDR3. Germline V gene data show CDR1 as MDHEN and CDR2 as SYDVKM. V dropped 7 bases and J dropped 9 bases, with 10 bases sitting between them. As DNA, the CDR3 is TGTGCCAGCACCTTTGAGGGTTCACCCCTCCACTTT. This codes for CASTFEGSPLHF.

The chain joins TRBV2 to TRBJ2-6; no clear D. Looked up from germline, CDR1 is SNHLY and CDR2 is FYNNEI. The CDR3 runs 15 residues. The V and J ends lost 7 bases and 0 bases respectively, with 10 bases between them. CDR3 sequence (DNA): TGTGCCAGCAAGCAAGCTATCTCTGGGGCCAACGTCCTGACTTTC. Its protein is CASKQAISGANVLTF.

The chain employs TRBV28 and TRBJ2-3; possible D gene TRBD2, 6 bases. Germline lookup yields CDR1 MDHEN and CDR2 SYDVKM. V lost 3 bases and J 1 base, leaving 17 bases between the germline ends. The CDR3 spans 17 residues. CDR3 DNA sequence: TGTGCCAGCAGTTTCGTACTCCCGGAGGGACGCACAGATACGCAGTATTTT. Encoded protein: CASSFVLPEGRTDTQYF.

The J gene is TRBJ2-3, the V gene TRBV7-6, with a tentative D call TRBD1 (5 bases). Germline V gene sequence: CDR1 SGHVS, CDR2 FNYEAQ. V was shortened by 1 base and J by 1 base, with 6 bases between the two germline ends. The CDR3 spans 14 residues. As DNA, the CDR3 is TGTGCCAGCAGCTTAGTGACAGGCACAGATACGCAGTATTTT. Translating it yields CASSLVTGTDTQYF. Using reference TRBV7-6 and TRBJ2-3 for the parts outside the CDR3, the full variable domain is GAGVSQSPRYKVTKRGQDVALRCDPISGHVSLYWYRQALGQGPEFLTYFNYEAQQDKSGLPNDRFSAERPEGSISTLTIQRTEQRDSAMYRCASSLVTGTDTQYFGPGTRLTVL.

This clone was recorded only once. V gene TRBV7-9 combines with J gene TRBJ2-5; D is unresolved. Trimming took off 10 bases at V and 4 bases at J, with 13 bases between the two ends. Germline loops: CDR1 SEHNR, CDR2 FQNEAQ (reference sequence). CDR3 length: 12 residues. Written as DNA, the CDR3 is TGTGCCACGGCCCCCCTTTCAGAGACCCAGTACTTC. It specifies CATAPLSETQYF. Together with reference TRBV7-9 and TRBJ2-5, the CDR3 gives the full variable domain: DTGVSQNPRHKITKRGQNVTFRCDPISEHNRLYWYRQTLGQGPEFLTYFQNEAQLEKSRLLSDRFSAERPKGSFSTLEIQRTEQGDSAMYLCATAPLSETQYFGPGTRLLVL.

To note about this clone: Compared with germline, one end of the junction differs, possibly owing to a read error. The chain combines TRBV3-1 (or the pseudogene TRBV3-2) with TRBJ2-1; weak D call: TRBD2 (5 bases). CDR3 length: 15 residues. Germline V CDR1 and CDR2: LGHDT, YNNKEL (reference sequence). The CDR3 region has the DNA TGTGCCAGCAGCCCGAACGTGGCAGCGGCGGGTACCCAGATCTTC. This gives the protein CASSPNVAAAGTQIF.

The CDR3 loop reads CASSGTSGRDPIYNEQFF. In DNA form, the CDR3 reads TGTGCCAGCAGTGGGACTAGCGGGAGGGACCCAATCTACAATGAGCAGTTCTTC. J is TRBJ2-1 and V is TRBV6-1, with 15 bases aligning to TRBD2. Germline assignment: CDR1 MNHNS and CDR2 SASEGT. V lost 4 bases, J lost 3 bases, and 7 bases stayed unmatched. The CDR3 spans 18 residues.

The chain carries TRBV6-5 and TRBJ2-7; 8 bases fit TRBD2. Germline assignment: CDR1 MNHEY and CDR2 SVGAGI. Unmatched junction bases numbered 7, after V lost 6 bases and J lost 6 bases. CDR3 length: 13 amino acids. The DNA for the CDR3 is TGTGCCAGCAGCACGGGAGGGAGAGGCGAGCAGTACTTC. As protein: CASSTGGRGEQYF.

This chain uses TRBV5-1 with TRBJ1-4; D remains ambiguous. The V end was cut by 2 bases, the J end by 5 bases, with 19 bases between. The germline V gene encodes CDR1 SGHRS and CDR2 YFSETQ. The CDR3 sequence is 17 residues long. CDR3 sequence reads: CASSFGSWVPLNEKLFF. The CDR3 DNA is TGCGCCAGCAGCTTCGGGAGCTGGGTTCCGTTAAATGAAAAACTGTTTTTT.

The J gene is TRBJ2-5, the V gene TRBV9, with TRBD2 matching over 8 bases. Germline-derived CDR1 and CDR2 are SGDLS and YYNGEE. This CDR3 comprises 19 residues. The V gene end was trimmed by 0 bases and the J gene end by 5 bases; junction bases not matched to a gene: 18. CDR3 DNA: TGTGCCAGCAGCGTAGAGGGGATTTGGGCGGGAGGCCTGTGGGAGACCCAGTACTTC. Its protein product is CASSVEGIWAGGLWETQYF.

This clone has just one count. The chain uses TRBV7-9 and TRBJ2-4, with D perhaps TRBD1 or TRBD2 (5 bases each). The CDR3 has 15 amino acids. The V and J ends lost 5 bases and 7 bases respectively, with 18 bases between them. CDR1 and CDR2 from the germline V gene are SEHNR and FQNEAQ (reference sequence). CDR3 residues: CASSPPGRENNIQYF. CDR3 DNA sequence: TGTGCCAGCAGCCCACCGGGACGGGAAAATAACATTCAGTACTTC.

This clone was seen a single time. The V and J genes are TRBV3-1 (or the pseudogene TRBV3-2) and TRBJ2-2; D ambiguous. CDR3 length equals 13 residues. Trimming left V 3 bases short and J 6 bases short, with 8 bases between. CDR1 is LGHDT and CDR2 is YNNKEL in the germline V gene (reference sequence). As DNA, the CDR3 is TGTGCCAGCAGCCAGCTGACCGCCGGGGAGCTGTTTTTT. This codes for CASSQLTAGELFF.

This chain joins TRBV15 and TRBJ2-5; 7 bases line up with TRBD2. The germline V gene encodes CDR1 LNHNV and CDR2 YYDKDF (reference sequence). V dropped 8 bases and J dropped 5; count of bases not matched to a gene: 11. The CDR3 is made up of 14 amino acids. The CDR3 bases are TGTGCCACCGGCGAGCGGGGTGAGGGGGAGACCCAGTACTTC. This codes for CATGERGEGETQYF.

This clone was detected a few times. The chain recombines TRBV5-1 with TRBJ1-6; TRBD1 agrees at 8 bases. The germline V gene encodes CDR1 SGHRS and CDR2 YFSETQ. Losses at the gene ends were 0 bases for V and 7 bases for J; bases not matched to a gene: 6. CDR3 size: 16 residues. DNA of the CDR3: TGCGCCAGCAGCTTGGGACAGGGGCTTAGGAATTCACCCCTCCACTTT. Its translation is CASSLGQGLRNSPLHF.

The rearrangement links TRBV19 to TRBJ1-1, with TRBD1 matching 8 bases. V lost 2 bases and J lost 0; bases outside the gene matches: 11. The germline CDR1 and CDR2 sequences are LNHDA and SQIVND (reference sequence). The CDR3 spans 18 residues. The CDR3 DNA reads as TGTGCCAGTAGTATACGGACAGGGATACCTCTCATGAACACTGAAGCTTTCTTT. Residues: CASSIRTGIPLMNTEAFF.

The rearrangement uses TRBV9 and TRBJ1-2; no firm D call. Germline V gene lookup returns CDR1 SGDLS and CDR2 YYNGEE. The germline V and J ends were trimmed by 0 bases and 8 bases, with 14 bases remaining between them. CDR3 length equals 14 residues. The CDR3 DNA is TGTGCCAGCAGCGTAGCTACCGGTTTTCGCGGCTACACCTTC. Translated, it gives CASSVATGFRGYTF.

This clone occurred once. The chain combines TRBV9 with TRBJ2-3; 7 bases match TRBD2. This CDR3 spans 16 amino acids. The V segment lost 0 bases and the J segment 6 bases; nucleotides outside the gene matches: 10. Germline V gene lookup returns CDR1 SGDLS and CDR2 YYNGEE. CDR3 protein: CASSVVASGLIDTQYF. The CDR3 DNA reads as TGTGCCAGCAGCGTAGTGGCTAGCGGCCTCATTGATACGCAGTATTTT.

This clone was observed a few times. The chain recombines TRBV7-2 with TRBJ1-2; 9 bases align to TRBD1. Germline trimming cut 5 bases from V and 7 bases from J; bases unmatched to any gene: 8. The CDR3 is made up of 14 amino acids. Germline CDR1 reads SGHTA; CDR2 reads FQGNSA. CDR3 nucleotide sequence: TGTGCCAGCAGCCGCGGGGACAGGGTGCCTGGCTACACCTTC. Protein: CASSRGDRVPGYTF.

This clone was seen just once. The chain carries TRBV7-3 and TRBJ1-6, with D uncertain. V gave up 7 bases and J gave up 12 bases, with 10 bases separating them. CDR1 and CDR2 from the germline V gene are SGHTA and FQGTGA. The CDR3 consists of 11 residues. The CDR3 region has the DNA TGTGCCAGCACCAGGAGTGGACCCCTCCACTTT. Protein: CASTRSGPLHF.

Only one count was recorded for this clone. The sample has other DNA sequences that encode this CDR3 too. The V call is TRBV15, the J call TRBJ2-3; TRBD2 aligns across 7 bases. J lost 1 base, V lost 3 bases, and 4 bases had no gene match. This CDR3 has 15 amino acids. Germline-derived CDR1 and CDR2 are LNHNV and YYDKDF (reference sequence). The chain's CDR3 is CATSSGTSGTDTQYF. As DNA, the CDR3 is TGTGCCACCAGCAGCGGAACTAGCGGCACAGATACGCAGTATTTT.

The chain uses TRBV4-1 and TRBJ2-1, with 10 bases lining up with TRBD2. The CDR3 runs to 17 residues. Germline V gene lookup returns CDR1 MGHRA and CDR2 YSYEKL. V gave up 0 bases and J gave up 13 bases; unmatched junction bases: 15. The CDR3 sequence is CASSQEFGLAGANGQFF. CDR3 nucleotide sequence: TGCGCCAGCAGCCAAGAGTTCGGGCTAGCGGGAGCAAACGGCCAGTTCTTC.

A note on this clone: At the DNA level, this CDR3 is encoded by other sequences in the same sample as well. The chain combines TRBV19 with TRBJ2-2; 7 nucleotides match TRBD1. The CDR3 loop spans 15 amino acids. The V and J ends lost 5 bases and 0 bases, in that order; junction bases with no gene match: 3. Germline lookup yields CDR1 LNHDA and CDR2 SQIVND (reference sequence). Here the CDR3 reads CASSVGQANTGELFF. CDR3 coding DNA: TGTGCCAGTAGTGTCGGACAGGCGAACACCGGGGAGCTGTTTTTT.

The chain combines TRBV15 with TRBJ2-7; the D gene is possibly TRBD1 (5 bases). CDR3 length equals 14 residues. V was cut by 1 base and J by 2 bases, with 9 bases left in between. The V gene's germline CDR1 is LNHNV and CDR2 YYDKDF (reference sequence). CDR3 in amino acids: CATSRVGATYEQYF. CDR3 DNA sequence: TGTGCCACCAGCAGAGTAGGGGCCACCTACGAGCAGTACTTC.

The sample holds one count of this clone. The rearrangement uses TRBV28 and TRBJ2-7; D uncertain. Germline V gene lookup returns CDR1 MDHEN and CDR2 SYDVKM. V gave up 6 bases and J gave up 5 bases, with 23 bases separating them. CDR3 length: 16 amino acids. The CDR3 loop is CASSFLGESSNHEQYF. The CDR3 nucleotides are TGTGCCAGCAGCTTTTTGGGCGAGTCCTCAAACCACGAGCAGTACTTC.